What follows are 3 T cell receptor beta chains derived from one specimen sequenced in a study of blood T cell repertoires in COVID-19. Using immunoSEQ multiplex PCR, the repertoire was profiled, and TCRdb retains in-frame clones only, with some absent. The sample holds around 100,000 clones, roughly 92% seen once. The specimen sequenced was peripheral blood. Every receptor here comes from a woman aged 45-65 years with COVID-19, enrolled during active disease.

The chain combines TRBV5-1 with TRBJ1-2; D might be TRBD1 (5 bases). CDR1 is SGHRS and CDR2 is YFSETQ in the germline V gene. This CDR3 spans 13 amino acids. The V and J ends lost 0 bases and 4 bases respectively, with 7 bases between them. The DNA of the CDR3 is TGCGCCAGCAGCTTGGCGGGGGTCTATGGCTACACCTTC. It yields the protein CASSLAGVYGYTF.

The V call is TRBV3-1 (or the pseudogene TRBV3-2), the J call TRBJ1-3; 9 bases line up with TRBD1. The CDR3 runs 20 residues. Germline V lookup: CDR1 LGHDT, CDR2 YNNKEL (reference sequence). V lost 3 bases and J lost 3; bases outside the gene matches: 18. In nucleotides, the CDR3 is TGTGCCAGCAGCCAGAAGATCAGGACAGGGGTCCCAACTGGTGGAAACACCATATATTTT. Encoded protein: CASSQKIRTGVPTGGNTIYF.

V is TRBV9 and J is TRBJ1-2; 8 bases are shared with TRBD1. Germline V gene sequence: CDR1 SGDLS, CDR2 YYNGEE. The V and J ends lost 3 bases and 0 bases, in that order; junction bases with no gene match: 4. The CDR3 is made up of 15 amino acids. The CDR3 region has the DNA TGTGCCAGCAGCGGACGACAGGGGACTAACTATGGCTACACCTTC. Its protein product is CASSGRQGTNYGYTF.